Presented here are 8 T cell receptor beta chains from one specimen sequenced in a study of blood T cell repertoires in COVID-19. Profiled with immunoSEQ multiplex PCR; TCRdb holds only in-frame clones, not every one. The repertoire consists of around 100,000 clones, with almost 90% occurring once and the leading ten covering about 3.2%. The sequencing sample was made of peripheral blood. These receptor sequences come from a human donor in a cohort sampled during active COVID-19.

For the CDR3, the DNA is TGTGCCAGCAGCGTAGCCTTCACACAGAGCTCTGGAAACACCATATATTTT. Its translation is CASSVAFTQSSGNTIYF. The V call is TRBV9, the J call TRBJ1-3; no reliable D call. The CDR3 has 17 residues. Germline values: CDR1 SGDLS, CDR2 YYNGEE. Trimming pared 0 bases from V and 0 bases from J, leaving 13 bases between.

J is TRBJ2-7 and V is TRBV6-5; D not resolved. The CDR3 loop spans 13 amino acids. V lost 11 bases and J 0 bases, leaving 14 bases between the germline ends. The germline V gene encodes CDR1 MNHEY and CDR2 SVGAGI. The CDR3 spells CAVQEARSYEQYF. The DNA for the CDR3 is TGTGCCGTACAAGAGGCACGCTCCTACGAGCAGTACTTC.

The V gene is TRBV6-5, the J gene TRBJ2-7; TRBD1 matches at 9 bases. Germline CDR1 reads MNHEY; CDR2 reads SVGAGI. The CDR3 length is 16 residues. Trimming took 4 bases from V and 5 from J; bases not matched to a gene: 12. The DNA of the CDR3 is TGTGCCAGCAGTTCCCGGGGACAGGGCTACCACAACGAGCAGTACTTC. As protein: CASSSRGQGYHNEQYF.

This clone was picked up many times. The rearrangement joins TRBV5-1 to TRBJ1-1, with 7 bases identical to TRBD1. The CDR3 runs 14 residues. Germline V gene sequence: CDR1 SGHRS, CDR2 YFSETQ. Germline trimming cut 3 bases from V and 5 bases from J; bases unmatched to any gene: 7. The CDR3, as DNA: TGCGCCAGCAGCTCACAGGGGATAGAAACTGAAGCTTTCTTT. This gives the protein CASSSQGIETEAFF.

The chain combines TRBV5-4 with TRBJ2-7; 7 bases line up with TRBD1. V dropped 4 bases and J dropped 3; count of bases not matched to a gene: 4. Per germline, CDR1 SGHNT and CDR2 YYREEE (reference sequence). CDR3 length equals 13 residues. DNA of the CDR3: TGTGCCAGCAGCGGAGGACAGGTCTACGAGCAGTACTTC. Translation: CASSGGQVYEQYF.

The gene calls are TRBV5-1 and TRBJ2-5; 8 bases agree with TRBD2. The V gene's germline CDR1 is SGHRS and CDR2 YFSETQ. The CDR3 is 17 amino acids. The V and J ends lost 2 bases and 2 bases, in that order; junction bases with no gene match: 11. The CDR3 DNA is TGCGCCAGCAGCTTACGACTTGCCGGGGGGGTTCAAGAGACCCAGTACTTC. Protein product: CASSLRLAGGVQETQYF. Full variable domain (missing parts from reference TRBV5-1 and TRBJ2-5): KAGVTQTPRYLIKTRGQQVTLSCSPISGHRSVSWYQQTPGQGLQFLFEYFSETQRNKGNFPGRFSGRQFSNSRSEMNVSTLELGDSALYLCASSLRLAGGVQETQYFGPGTRLLVL.

V and J are TRBV6-4 and TRBJ2-2, with D possibly being TRBD2 (5 bases). From germline, CDR1 is MRHNA and CDR2 SNTAGT. Trimming took off 4 bases at V and 5 bases at J, with 14 bases between the two ends. This CDR3 is 15 amino acids long. CDR3 in amino acids: CASSVNRGLTGELFF. The DNA of the CDR3 is TGTGCCAGCAGTGTCAATAGAGGACTTACCGGGGAGCTGTTTTTT.

The chain employs TRBV5-4 and TRBJ1-1; a weak D match, TRBD1 (5 bases). Deletions cut 2 bases from V and 1 base from J, with 12 bases between. CDR1 SGHNT and CDR2 YYREEE come from the germline V gene (reference sequence). The CDR3 totals 15 residues. In DNA form, the CDR3 reads TGTGCCAGCAGCTTAGGGTACAGGTCGAACACTGAAGCTTTCTTT. The encoded protein is CASSLGYRSNTEAFF.